This T cell receptor (beta chain) appears in the sequencing data of a study of Ad26.COV2.S vaccination and SARS-CoV-2 variants. About the study: Each vaccinee took Ad26.COV2.S intramuscularly, once or twice 56 days apart.

The method was immunoSEQ multiplex PCR; TCRdb's version includes in-frame clones alone and lacks a portion of them. The sample contains over 200,000 clones, approximately 87% of which appear only once. The germline CDR1 and CDR2 sequences are SNHLY and FYNNEI. The CDR3 has 15 amino acids. The trim removed 4 bases at V and 0 bases at J, leaving 5 bases unmatched. The treatment here: around 19 received Ad26.COV2.S at low or high dose, single or two shots; a few received placebo; per-sample allocation not given. Samples analyzed were those drawn on day 63 after the first vaccine or placebo injection. The source material was peripheral blood, sampled in a trial of Ad26.COV2.S vaccine versus placebo. The chain joins TRBV2 to TRBJ1-2; 7 bases match TRBD1. This receptor was obtained from a person aged 18-60 years who received the Ad26.COV2.S COVID-19 vaccine or a placebo. CDR3 DNA: TGTGCCAGCAGTGTTGAGGACAGGCCTAACTATGGCTACACCTTC. Translated: CASSVEDRPNYGYTF.